The 6 T cell receptor beta chains presented below share a single source sample, sequenced in a study of blood T cell repertoires in COVID-19. Using immunoSEQ multiplex PCR, the repertoire was profiled, and TCRdb retains in-frame clones only, with some absent. The sample has tens of thousands of clones, around 86% seen once. Sample: peripheral blood. Source of these receptors: a human donor in a cohort sampled during active COVID-19.

The V call is TRBV10-1, the J call TRBJ1-3, with 8 nucleotides matching TRBD1. The CDR3 extends over 16 amino acids. The germline V gene has CDR1 WNHNN and CDR2 SYGVQD (reference sequence). The V and J ends lost 6 bases and 0 bases, in that order; junction bases with no gene match: 7. The CDR3 DNA reads as TGCGCCAGCAGGCCCACAGGGGGTGGCTCTGGAAACACCATATATTTT. Amino acids: CASRPTGGGSGNTIYF.

The rearrangement links TRBV13 to TRBJ1-1; D is possibly TRBD1 (5 bases). V was shortened by 0 bases and J by 5 bases, with 13 bases between the two germline ends. Germline V gene lookup returns CDR1 PRHDT and CDR2 FYEKMQ (reference sequence). CDR3 length: 15 residues. CDR3 amino acids: CASSLGGGGNTEAFF. CDR3 nucleotide sequence: TGTGCCAGCAGCTTAGGGGGCGGGGGAAATACTGAAGCTTTCTTT.

The chain is built from TRBV19 and TRBJ2-7; 7 bases align to TRBD1. Germline V gene data show CDR1 as LNHDA and CDR2 as SQIVND (reference sequence). The CDR3 runs 15 residues. The junction had 11 bases not matched to a gene; V was cut back by 7 bases and J by 2 bases. CDR3 DNA sequence: TGTGCCAGTACGAAGCAAGCGGACAGGACCTACGAGCAGTACTTC. It translates to CASTKQADRTYEQYF.

The chain combines TRBV5-4 with TRBJ1-2; maybe TRBD1 (5 bases). V gave up 0 bases and J gave up 6 bases, with 9 bases separating them. Germline lookup yields CDR1 SGHNT and CDR2 YYREEE (reference sequence). This CDR3 is built from 13 residues. The CDR3 region has the DNA TGTGCCAGCAGCTTGGGGGGCCCCGATGGCTACACCTTC. Encoded protein: CASSLGGPDGYTF.

This chain links TRBV3-1 (or the pseudogene TRBV3-2) with TRBJ2-5; 8 bases line up with TRBD2. V lost 3 bases to trimming and J lost 4 bases; unmatched junction nucleotides: 13. The germline V gene has CDR1 LGHDT and CDR2 YNNKEL (reference sequence). CDR3 length equals 17 residues. CDR3 DNA: TGTGCCAGCAGCCACCAGTTTTCTGCGGGGGGTGGAGAGACCCAGTACTTC. Protein product: CASSHQFSAGGGETQYF.

The chain uses TRBV2 and TRBJ2-7, with D tentatively TRBD1 (5 bases). CDR1 and CDR2 (germline): SNHLY, FYNNEI. The CDR3 spans 13 residues. V lost 4 bases and J lost 3, with 10 bases in between. The CDR3 reads CASSGDSIYEQYF. DNA for the CDR3: TGTGCCAGCAGTGGTGACAGTATCTACGAGCAGTACTTC.